A single sample gave rise to the 14 T cell receptor beta chains below, sequenced in a study of blood T cell repertoires in COVID-19. TCRdb keeps only in-frame clones here, not all; method: immunoSEQ multiplex PCR. The sample has around 130,000 clones; 70% to 85% are singletons. Sequencing used peripheral blood. All receptors derive from a woman between 70 and 85 years old with acute or convalescent COVID-19.

The chain employs TRBV9 and TRBJ2-1; D possibly corresponds to TRBD1 (6 bases). Germline-derived CDR1 and CDR2 are SGDLS and YYNGEE. Between the trimmed V and J ends, which lost 7 bases and 7 bases, there was a span of 21 bases. The CDR3 extends over 15 amino acids. In DNA, the CDR3 is TGTGCCAGCGGAAAAACGACAGGACCTAAAAATGAGCAGTTCTTC. Translated, it gives CASGKTTGPKNEQFF.

This chain uses TRBV5-5 with TRBJ1-2, with TRBD1 as a possible D gene (5 bases). The CDR3 loop spans 14 amino acids. The ends were cut back, 2 bases at V and 0 bases at J, with 8 bases in the middle. Per germline, CDR1 SGHKS and CDR2 YYEKEE (reference sequence). CDR3 DNA sequence: TGTGCCAGCAGCTTCAGGGTTGCTAACTATGGCTACACCTTC. This encodes CASSFRVANYGYTF.

The chain employs TRBV29-1 and TRBJ1-2; D is undetermined. V was trimmed by 8 bases and J by 3 bases, leaving 16 bases between them. Germline CDR1 reads SQVTM; CDR2 reads ANQGSEA. The CDR3 consists of 13 residues. DNA of the CDR3: TGCAGCCCAAAAGGACTGCTCTACTATGGCTACACCTTC. The encoded protein is CSPKGLLYYGYTF.

This chain links TRBV5-4 with TRBJ1-3, with D unresolved. The CDR3 extends over 15 amino acids. Deletions cut 4 bases from V and 0 bases from J, with 11 bases between. Germline values: CDR1 SGHNT, CDR2 YYREEE (reference sequence). The CDR3 loop reads CASSQDSNSGNTIYF. The CDR3 nucleotides read TGTGCCAGCAGCCAGGACTCGAACTCTGGAAACACCATATATTTT.

This clone was counted between two and nine times. The rearrangement links TRBV5-1 to TRBJ1-1; D is unclear. V lost 0 bases to trimming and J lost 0 bases, with 9 bases between them. The CDR3 has 15 amino acids. Germline CDR1 SGHRS, CDR2 YFSETQ. DNA of the CDR3: TGCGCCAGCAGCTTGGGCGGGGTTGTGAACACTGAAGCTTTCTTT. Translated: CASSLGGVVNTEAFF.

The chain couples TRBV12-3 or TRBV12-4 to TRBJ2-7; the D gene is possibly TRBD1 (5 bases). This CDR3 has 12 amino acids. The V gene lost 4 bases and the J gene lost 9 bases, with 13 bases spanning the gap. CDR3 protein: CASSWGEVGQYF. CDR3 in DNA: TGTGCCAGCAGTTGGGGCGAGGTAGGGCAGTACTTC.

V gene TRBV6-5 combines with J gene TRBJ1-3; no clear D. The V gene's germline CDR1 is MNHEY and CDR2 SVGAGI. CDR3 size: 15 residues. V lost 0 bases, J lost 4 bases, and 10 bases lay in between. CDR3 DNA: TGTGCCAGCAGTTACTCCGGGGTATCCGGAAACACCATATATTTT. Translated, it gives CASSYSGVSGNTIYF.

This chain's CDR3 is CASSHAREGAGGSPLHF. In nucleotides, the CDR3 is TGTGCCAGCAGTCATGCTCGAGAGGGGGCTGGCGGTTCACCCCTCCACTTT. The chain carries TRBV6-2 or TRBV6-3 and TRBJ1-6; 7 nucleotides agree with TRBD1. Germline values: CDR1 MNHEY, CDR2 SVGEGT. The length of the CDR3 is 17 residues. The V segment lost 5 bases and the J segment 9 bases; nucleotides outside the gene matches: 16.

The V gene is TRBV10-3, the J gene TRBJ1-2, with 8 bases fitting TRBD1. The CDR3 consists of 15 residues. The germline V gene has CDR1 ENHRY and CDR2 SYGVKD. J was trimmed by 2 bases and V by 3 bases; bases with no gene match: 5. CDR3 amino acids: CAISDSTGVNYGYTF. The DNA for the CDR3 is TGTGCCATCAGTGACTCGACAGGGGTCAACTATGGCTACACCTTC.

This rearrangement joins TRBV2 to TRBJ1-1; tentative D call: TRBD1 (5 bases). Germline CDR1 is SNHLY and CDR2 is FYNNEI. The CDR3 is 14 amino acids. Trimming stripped 8 bases from V and 2 bases from J, with 15 bases between. DNA of the CDR3: TGTGCCAGCGGAGCCTTGGGGACTAACACTGAAGCTTTCTTT. Its translation is CASGALGTNTEAFF.

The chain joins TRBV14 to TRBJ2-1, with TRBD1 matching over 9 bases. V shed 4 bases, J shed 9 bases, and the junction held 4 bases outside the gene matches. The CDR3 has 13 residues. Germline assignment: CDR1 SGHDN and CDR2 FVKESK. Here the CDR3 DNA reads TGTGCCAGCAGCCCGACAGGGGGACCTGAGCAGTTCTTC. It codes for CASSPTGGPEQFF.

The J gene is TRBJ2-3, the V gene TRBV3-1 (or the pseudogene TRBV3-2), with 10 bases fitting TRBD1. CDR3 length: 13 residues. With 7 bases clipped from V and 6 bases from J, the junction kept 4 bases outside the gene matches. Looked up from germline, CDR1 is LGHDT and CDR2 is YNNKEL (reference sequence). The CDR3 coding sequence is TGTGCCAGCACCCGACAGGGGGCGGATACGCAGTATTTT. Its translation is CASTRQGADTQYF.

This clone was recorded a few times. The CDR3 nucleotides are TGTGCCAGCAGCTTAGGGCGGTCCGGCCTGGCTCCAGATACGCAGTATTTT. Translation: CASSLGRSGLAPDTQYF. The chain combines TRBV11-2 with TRBJ2-3, with no clear D. V was trimmed by 1 base and J by 4 bases, leaving 18 bases between them. There are 17 residues in the CDR3. Germline CDR1 and CDR2: SGHAT and FQNNGV.

This clone occurred once. In DNA form, the CDR3 reads TGCGCCAGCAGCCAAGCTATAACAGGTCTTGGGGGCTCCGGGGTCAACACTGAAGCTTTCTTT. It is translated as CASSQAITGLGGSGVNTEAFF. This rearrangement joins TRBV4-1 to TRBJ1-1, with a weak D call TRBD1 (6 bases). With 1 base removed from V and 2 bases from J, the gap between germline ends came to 29 bases. Per the germline V gene, CDR1 is MGHRA and CDR2 is YSYEKL. This CDR3 region has 21 residues.